This passage covers 16 T cell receptor beta chains from one sample sequenced in a study of blood T cell repertoires in COVID-19. The protocol was immunoSEQ multiplex PCR, while the TCRdb copy is restricted to in-frame clones and leaves out a portion. The repertoire holds around 97,000 clones, with around four fifths as singletons. Sample: peripheral blood. Receptor source: a man between 65 and 85 years old with acute or convalescent COVID-19.

The chain is built from TRBV5-1 and TRBJ1-6; no firm D call. Per germline, CDR1 SGHRS and CDR2 YFSETQ. With 0 bases removed from V and 6 bases from J, the gap between germline ends came to 10 bases. This CDR3 region has 15 residues. The CDR3 bases are TGCGCCAGCAGCTTGGCCGGGGATAGTAATTCACCCCTCCACTTT. It codes for CASSLAGDSNSPLHF. Drawing the rest from reference TRBV5-1 and TRBJ1-6, the complete variable domain is KAGVTQTPRYLIKTRGQQVTLSCSPISGHRSVSWYQQTPGQGLQFLFEYFSETQRNKGNFPGRFSGRQFSNSRSEMNVSTLELGDSALYLCASSLAGDSNSPLHFGNGTRLTVT.

V is TRBV5-1 and J is TRBJ2-1; 8 nucleotides agree with TRBD2. The germline gives CDR1 SGHRS, CDR2 YFSETQ. The CDR3 extends over 16 amino acids. The V and J ends lost 0 bases and 3 bases, in that order; junction bases with no gene match: 5. CDR3 in amino acids: CASSLAASGYYNEQFF. The CDR3 nucleotides are TGCGCCAGCAGCTTGGCGGCTAGCGGGTACTACAATGAGCAGTTCTTC.

This clone was counted a few times. V gene TRBV7-3 combines with J gene TRBJ2-2, with TRBD1 as a possible D gene (5 bases). The CDR3 consists of 13 residues. The germline CDR1 and CDR2 sequences are SGHTA and FQGTGA. V lost 5 bases and J 13 bases, leaving 17 bases between the germline ends. The CDR3, as DNA: TGTGCCAGCAGCCCTGGTGGCAGGGATAGGCTGTTTTTT. As protein: CASSPGGRDRLFF.

The V gene is TRBV30, the J gene TRBJ2-1; the match to TRBD2 covers 9 bases. This CDR3 has 14 residues. The V gene's germline CDR1 is GTSNPN and CDR2 SVGIG (reference sequence). Germline trimming cut 2 bases from V and 5 bases from J; bases unmatched to any gene: 4. The DNA for the CDR3 is TGTGCCTGGAGTAGCGGGGGGACCCACAATGAGCAGTTCTTC. Amino acids: CAWSSGGTHNEQFF.

CDR3 sequence reads: CASSLHPGQGALEQYF. The CDR3 DNA follows: TGTGCCAGCAGTCTTCACCCCGGACAGGGGGCGCTCGAGCAGTACTTC. This sequence joins TRBV2 and TRBJ2-7; 11 nucleotides agree with TRBD1. This CDR3 spans 16 amino acids. V lost 5 bases to trimming and J lost 6 bases; unmatched junction nucleotides: 12. Germline-derived CDR1 and CDR2 are SNHLY and FYNNEI.

V usage is TRBV6-5 and J usage is TRBJ2-7, with D unclear. The V end lost 6 bases, the J end lost 3 bases, and 6 bases lay between the germline ends. This CDR3 is built from 11 residues. Germline lookup yields CDR1 MNHEY and CDR2 SVGAGI. CDR3 sequence (DNA): TGTGCCAGCAGGGCGGTCTACGAGCAGTACTTC. It codes for CASRAVYEQYF.

This clone was observed a handful of times. This chain links TRBV7-2 with TRBJ1-4; perhaps TRBD1 as D (5 bases). V dropped 7 bases and J dropped 8 bases, with 14 bases sitting between them. CDR3 length: 13 amino acids. CDR1 is SGHTA, CDR2 FQGNSA, per germline. The CDR3 region is CASKGWEGEKLFF. CDR3 DNA: TGTGCCAGCAAGGGGTGGGAGGGGGAAAAACTGTTTTTT.

This rearrangement joins TRBV29-1 to TRBJ2-7; weak D call: TRBD1 (5 bases). The CDR3 contains 13 residues. V dropped 4 bases and J dropped 3 bases, with 13 bases sitting between them. The V gene's germline CDR1 is SQVTM and CDR2 ANQGSEA. CDR3 nucleotides: TGCAGCGTTGTTACAGGACCCTACTACGAGCAGTACTTC. This gives the protein CSVVTGPYYEQYF.

The rearrangement joins TRBV7-2 to TRBJ2-7, with a weak D call TRBD2 (6 bases). Trimming shortened V by 3 bases and J by 5 bases, and 17 bases separated the two germline ends. CDR1 and CDR2 (germline): SGHTA, FQGNSA. The CDR3 contains 15 residues. The CDR3 here is CASSFTGTGRHEQYF. CDR3 nucleotide sequence: TGTGCCAGCAGCTTTACCGGGACTGGCCGCCACGAGCAGTACTTC.

The rearrangement joins TRBV29-1 to TRBJ2-7, with 11 bases identical to TRBD2. The V gene's germline CDR1 is SQVTM and CDR2 ANQGSEA. The CDR3 contains 15 residues. V dropped 7 bases and J dropped 3; count of bases not matched to a gene: 11. CDR3 protein: CSGVRPGLADYEQYF. The CDR3 DNA reads as TGCAGCGGAGTGAGGCCGGGACTAGCGGACTACGAGCAGTACTTC.

V usage is TRBV9 and J usage is TRBJ1-6; D is unclear. Trimming shortened V by 4 bases and J by 0 bases, and 14 bases separated the two germline ends. This CDR3 is 17 amino acids long. Germline V gene lookup returns CDR1 SGDLS and CDR2 YYNGEE. CDR3 residues: CASSPEGLSSYNSPLHF. The CDR3 DNA reads TGTGCCAGCAGCCCAGAGGGCCTTAGCTCCTATAATTCACCCCTCCACTTT.

This clone was observed a few times. The chain combines TRBV7-2 with TRBJ1-2; TRBD1 aligns across 10 bases. CDR1 SGHTA and CDR2 FQGNSA come from the germline V gene. CDR3 size: 15 residues. With 3 bases clipped from V and 1 base from J, the junction kept 2 bases outside the gene matches. CDR3 DNA sequence: TGTGCCAGCAGCTTGGGGACAGGGGATAACTATGGCTACACCTTC. This gives the protein CASSLGTGDNYGYTF.

This clone was seen a handful of times. The chain joins TRBV29-1 to TRBJ1-2; 7 bases agree with TRBD1. Germline CDR1 is SQVTM and CDR2 is ANQGSEA. The CDR3 extends over 14 amino acids. V was clipped by 2 bases and J by 8 bases; unmatched bases: 11. The CDR3 region has the DNA TGCAGCGTTGAATGGAGCAGGGGACAGAAAGGCTACACCTTC. Protein product: CSVEWSRGQKGYTF.

The V gene is TRBV6-5, the J gene TRBJ1-2, with D possibly TRBD1 on 6 matching bases. The V end lost 0 bases, the J end lost 10 bases, and 18 bases lay between the germline ends. This CDR3 comprises 15 residues. CDR1 is MNHEY and CDR2 is SVGAGI in the germline V gene. The CDR3 DNA reads TGTGCCAGCAGTTACTCGTCTACAGGGCTGAAGTCCTACACCTTC. The encoded protein is CASSYSSTGLKSYTF.

This clone was found once. The chain recombines TRBV6-5 with TRBJ1-1; TRBD1 might be the D (6 bases). CDR1 MNHEY and CDR2 SVGAGI come from the germline V gene. Trimming took off 4 bases at V and 2 bases at J, with 11 bases between the two ends. The length of the CDR3 is 14 residues. In nucleotides, the CDR3 is TGTGCCAGCAGTTGGGACACCATTAACACTGAAGCTTTCTTT. Residues: CASSWDTINTEAFF.

The chain combines TRBV5-1 with TRBJ2-2, with D possibly being TRBD1 (6 bases). The CDR3 is made up of 15 amino acids. CDR1 and CDR2 from the germline V gene are SGHRS and YFSETQ. V dropped 0 bases and J dropped 4 bases, with 10 bases sitting between them. The CDR3 DNA is TGCGCCAGCAGCTTGGACAGGGTGATCACCGGGGAGCTGTTTTTT. Translating it yields CASSLDRVITGELFF. The variable domain in full, with the rest retrieved from reference TRBV5-1 and TRBJ2-2, is KAGVTQTPRYLIKTRGQQVTLSCSPISGHRSVSWYQQTPGQGLQFLFEYFSETQRNKGNFPGRFSGRQFSNSRSEMNVSTLELGDSALYLCASSLDRVITGELFFGEGSRLTVL.